The 5 T cell receptor beta chains below were found in one sample sequenced in a study of blood T cell repertoires in COVID-19. The table came from immunoSEQ multiplex PCR; TCRdb's copy has only in-frame clones and leaves some out. The table includes 100,000 to 140,000 clones, approximately 88% detected once. The sample taken for sequencing was peripheral blood. The source is a man aged 50-59 years with active or convalescent COVID-19.

J is TRBJ2-1 and V is TRBV2; TRBD2 matches 13 bases. Germline loops: CDR1 SNHLY, CDR2 FYNNEI. J was trimmed by 7 bases and V by 5 bases; bases with no gene match: 5. This CDR3 region has 15 residues. The CDR3 sequence: CASSWTSGRGNEQFF. The CDR3 DNA reads as TGTGCCAGCAGTTGGACTAGCGGGAGAGGAAATGAGCAGTTCTTC.

This clone is a singleton in its sample. The chain carries TRBV19 and TRBJ2-3; D is possibly TRBD1 (6 bases). Per the germline V gene, CDR1 is LNHDA and CDR2 is SQIVND (reference sequence). V lost 4 bases to trimming and J lost 5 bases, with 13 bases between them. CDR3 length: 14 amino acids. In DNA, the CDR3 is TGTGCCAGTAGTACAGCGGCAGGGGTAGATACGCAGTATTTT. Translating gives CASSTAAGVDTQYF.

The J gene is TRBJ1-1, the V gene TRBV28; maybe TRBD1 (5 bases). Germline-derived CDR1 and CDR2 are MDHEN and SYDVKM. The CDR3 covers 12 residues. Trimming took 7 bases from V and 4 from J, leaving 10 bases between them. CDR3: CASKTGGTEAFF. The CDR3 DNA follows: TGTGCCAGCAAAACGGGGGGCACTGAAGCTTTCTTT.

This clone occurred once. V usage is TRBV27 and J usage is TRBJ2-7, with a possible D match to TRBD2 (5 bases). This CDR3 comprises 13 residues. CDR1 MNHEY and CDR2 SMNVEV come from the germline V gene (reference sequence). Trimming took off 5 bases at V and 6 bases at J, with 14 bases between the two ends. The chain's CDR3 is CASSKAGRGEQYF. For the CDR3, the DNA is TGTGCCAGCAGTAAGGCTGGCCGGGGCGAGCAGTACTTC.

The J gene is TRBJ2-1, the V gene TRBV27; no definite D call. The CDR3 consists of 15 residues. Germline CDR1 and CDR2: MNHEY and SMNVEV (reference sequence). The V gene lost 2 bases and the J gene lost 6 bases, with 14 bases spanning the gap. The CDR3 is CASSLGWPSGNEQFF. The CDR3 DNA is TGTGCCAGCAGTTTAGGGTGGCCTTCGGGCAATGAGCAGTTCTTC.